The text below deals with one TCR beta chain. Its antigen is undetermined. The record originates from a study of beta chain features in type 1 diabetes. At the level of the study: Cells sorted and examined across all samples totaled roughly 98 million. Study-level points and caveats: TCRB rearrangement may or may not be influenced by HLA type; here this remained unresolved. Comparison showed that naive, central memory and Treg TCRB repertoires appeared more similar among patients than among healthy donors.

Sort purity for all populations was recorded as exceeding 98%. The whole isolated RNA underwent reverse transcription, so sequencing captured expressed TCRB transcripts. The repertoire was sequenced with immunoSEQ multiplex PCR; TCRdb's copy has only in-frame clones and lacks some. The sample holds around 44,000 clones, over 50% seen once. V lost 8 bases, J lost 1 base, and 15 bases stayed unmatched. Germline V gives CDR1 MDHEN, CDR2 SYDVKM. The CDR3 runs to 17 residues. The material sequenced was Tregs from blood. J is TRBJ2-7 and V is TRBV28, with 9 bases fitting TRBD2. The clonotype comes from a woman aged 18-30 years in good health. The CDR3 protein is CASPPLGSGRTSYEQYF. CDR3 bases: TGTGCCAGCCCTCCTTTAGGTAGCGGGAGAACATCCTACGAGCAGTACTTC.